Below are 12 T cell receptor beta chains sequenced from a single sample in a study of shared clonotypes between healthy human individuals. Assay: immunoSEQ multiplex PCR; the TCRdb copy retains only in-frame clones and omits some. The data show 2 million to 2.5 million clones, less than 95% seen once. Specimen: naive CD4+ T cells from PBMCs. The subset: CD45RA+ positively selected. The receptors were gathered from a man aged 18 to 30 in good health. Some clones in this sample may be carry-over from other donors' samples.

In regard to this clone: In the same sample, other DNA sequences code for this CDR3. The chain couples TRBV5-1 to TRBJ2-2, with unresolved D. Looked up from germline, CDR1 is SGHRS and CDR2 is YFSETQ. This CDR3 comprises 13 residues. Trimming took 0 bases from V and 5 from J, leaving 5 bases between them. Written as DNA, the CDR3 is TGCGCCAGCAGCTTGGTGCCAACCGGGGAGCTGTTTTTT. Translation gives CASSLVPTGELFF.

To note about this clone: Other DNA sequences in this specimen translate into the identical CDR3. This rearrangement joins TRBV4-1 to TRBJ2-7, with 11 bases that match TRBD2. The CDR3 totals 15 residues. Per germline, CDR1 MGHRA and CDR2 YSYEKL. After removal of 2 bases from V and 3 bases from J, the junction contained 3 bases not matched to a gene. The CDR3 region is CASSQPTSGSYEQYF. The CDR3, as DNA: TGCGCCAGCAGCCAACCAACTAGCGGGAGCTACGAGCAGTACTTC.

The chain links TRBV7-2 to TRBJ2-3; 10 nucleotides line up with TRBD2. The CDR3 is 17 amino acids. Germline V CDR1 and CDR2: SGHTA, FQGNSA. J lost 0 bases, V lost 3 bases, and 6 bases had no gene match. This CDR3 reads CASSFGGLASSTDTQYF. The CDR3 nucleotides are TGTGCCAGCAGCTTTGGGGGACTAGCGTCTAGCACAGATACGCAGTATTTT.

CDR3 nucleotide sequence: TGTGCCTGTCAGACAGGGGATTTTTCGAATGAGCAGTTCTTC. It yields the protein CACQTGDFSNEQFF. The J gene is TRBJ2-1, the V gene TRBV30; 8 bases agree with TRBD1. The V and J ends lost 6 bases and 7 bases, in that order; junction bases with no gene match: 11. The CDR3 length is 14 residues. Looked up from germline, CDR1 is GTSNPN and CDR2 is SVGIG (reference sequence).

The rearrangement uses TRBV21-1 and TRBJ2-3; TRBD2 is the table's D call and was not checked against the DNA. TRBV21-1 is noted as a pseudogene. This CDR3 is 18 amino acids long. The CDR3 DNA reads as TGTGCCAGCAGCAAGAATAGCCAACTAGCGGGTCCCTGGGATACGCAGTATTTT. This encodes CASSKNSQLAGPWDTQYF.

The chain carries TRBV11-2 and TRBJ2-7, with D uncertain. Germline loops: CDR1 SGHAT, CDR2 FQNNGV. The ends were cut back, 0 bases at V and 5 bases at J, with 11 bases in the middle. CDR3 size: 14 residues. As DNA, the CDR3 is TGTGCCAGCAGCTTAGACGGGTTCCCGAACGAGCAGTACTTC. Protein sequence: CASSLDGFPNEQYF.

The chain employs TRBV30 and TRBJ2-5; TRBD1 matches at 8 bases. The end of the DNA is better explained by TRBJ2-7, so the J call may be wrong. CDR1 and CDR2 (germline): GTSNPN, SVGIG (reference sequence). The CDR3 consists of 15 residues. The CDR3 here is CAWSASGTGSYEQYF. The CDR3 bases are TGTGCCTGGAGTGCCTCCGGGACAGGCTCCTACGAGCAGTACTTC.

This chain uses TRBV2 with TRBJ2-1, with 7 bases identical to TRBD2. CDR3 size: 13 residues. Per germline, CDR1 SNHLY and CDR2 FYNNEI. Trimming removed 0 bases from V and 9 bases from J; junction bases left unmatched: 2. The CDR3 sequence is CASSEALAAEQFF. As DNA, the CDR3 is TGTGCCAGCAGTGAAGCCCTAGCGGCTGAGCAGTTCTTC.

This clone was picked up one time. The chain is built from TRBV6-5 and TRBJ2-7; 14 nucleotides agree with TRBD2. The CDR3 spans 14 residues. The V gene's germline CDR1 is MNHEY and CDR2 SVGAGI. The trim removed 6 bases at V and 7 bases at J, leaving 5 bases unmatched. CDR3 protein: CASRTGTSGSEQYF. DNA for the CDR3: TGTGCCAGCAGGACCGGGACTAGCGGGAGTGAGCAGTACTTC.

V and J are TRBV7-8 and TRBJ2-3; tentatively, D is TRBD1 (5 bases). The CDR3 has 16 amino acids. The V end lost 1 base, the J end lost 0 bases, and 11 bases lay between the germline ends. CDR1 is SGHVS, CDR2 FQNEAQ, per germline. CDR3 coding DNA: TGTGCCAGCAGCTTAGGGGGCAGAACTAGCACAGATACGCAGTATTTT. It specifies CASSLGGRTSTDTQYF.

CDR3 sequence: CASSLLYIGRGHEQYF. CDR3 DNA sequence: TGTGCCAGCAGCTTACTCTATATCGGCAGGGGGCACGAGCAGTACTTC. V gene TRBV7-9 combines with J gene TRBJ2-7; the match to TRBD1 covers 8 bases. The germline gives CDR1 SEHNR, CDR2 FQNEAQ (reference sequence). V dropped 2 bases and J dropped 5; count of bases not matched to a gene: 11. The CDR3 extends over 16 amino acids.

The J gene is TRBJ1-4, the V gene TRBV21-1. TRBV21-1 is shown as a pseudogene. The CDR3 is 14 residues long. CDR3 nucleotide sequence: TGTGCCAGCAGCAATGATGTCCTAAATGAAAAACTGTTTTTT. Translated: CASSNDVLNEKLFF.